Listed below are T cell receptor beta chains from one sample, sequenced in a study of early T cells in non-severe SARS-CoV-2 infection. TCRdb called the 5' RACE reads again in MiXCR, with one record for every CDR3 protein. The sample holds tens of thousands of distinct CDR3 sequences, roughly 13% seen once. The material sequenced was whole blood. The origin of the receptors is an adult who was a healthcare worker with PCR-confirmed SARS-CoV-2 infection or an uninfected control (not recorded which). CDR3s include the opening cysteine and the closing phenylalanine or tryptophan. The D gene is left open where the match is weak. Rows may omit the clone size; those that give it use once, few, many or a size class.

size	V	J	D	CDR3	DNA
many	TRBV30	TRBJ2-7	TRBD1	CAWGTAAYEQYF	TGTGCCTGGGGGACAGCGGCCTACGAGCAGTACTTC
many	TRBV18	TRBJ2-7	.	CASSPRRSYEQYF	TGTGCCAGCTCACCGAGGAGGTCCTACGAGCAGTACTTC
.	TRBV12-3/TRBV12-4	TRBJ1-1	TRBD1	CASSPGGWTEAFF	TGTGCCAGCAGTCCAGGGGGCTGGACTGAAGCTTTCTTT
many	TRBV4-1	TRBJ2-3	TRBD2	CASSPDSGGTTDTQYF	TGCGCCAGCAGCCCCGATAGCGGGGGGACCACAGATACGCAGTATTTT
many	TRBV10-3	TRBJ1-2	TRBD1	CAISPETGGFGGYTF	TGTGCCATCTCTCCTGAGACAGGGGGCTTTGGTGGCTACACCTTC
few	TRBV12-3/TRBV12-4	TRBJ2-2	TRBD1	CASTTDRENTGELFF	TGTGCCAGCACCACGGACAGGGAGAACACCGGGGAGCTGTTTTTT
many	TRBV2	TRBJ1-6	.	CASSEPPRGNSPLHF	TGTGCCAGCAGTGAACCCCCTAGAGGGAATTCACCCCTCCACTTT
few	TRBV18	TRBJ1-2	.	CASSHQDSPLNGYTF	TGTGCCAGCTCACATCAGGACAGCCCGCTTAACGGCTACACCTTC
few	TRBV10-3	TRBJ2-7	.	CAISGTEFTYEQYF	TGTGCCATCAGTGGCACAGAATTTACCTACGAGCAGTACTTC
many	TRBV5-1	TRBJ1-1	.	CASSFYDVNTEAFF	TGCGCCAGCAGCTTCTACGACGTGAACACTGAAGCTTTCTTT
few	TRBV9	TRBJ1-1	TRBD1	CASSARQGPLEAFF	TGTGCCAGCAGCGCCCGACAGGGCCCTCTTGAAGCTTTCTTT
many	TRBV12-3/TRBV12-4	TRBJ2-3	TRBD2	CASSSPWGTSGADTQYF	TGTGCCAGCAGTTCCCCGTGGGGGACTAGCGGCGCAGATACGCAGTATTTT
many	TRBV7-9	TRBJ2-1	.	CASSLLSSYNEQFF	TGTGCCAGCAGCTTACTCAGCTCCTACAATGAGCAGTTCTTC
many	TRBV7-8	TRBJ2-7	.	CASIPRTSNYEQYF	TGTGCCAGCATACCGAGGACAAGTAACTACGAGCAGTACTTC
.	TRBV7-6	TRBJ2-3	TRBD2	CASSSPRAGVLWTQYF	TGTGCCAGCAGCTCCCCAAGAGCGGGGGTCTTATGGACGCAGTATTTT
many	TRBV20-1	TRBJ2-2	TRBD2	CSARDGKSGGIAGELFF	TGCAGTGCTAGAGATGGGAAGAGCGGGGGGATCGCCGGGGAGCTGTTTTTT
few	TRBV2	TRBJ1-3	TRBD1	CASSRGAGNTIYF	TGTGCCAGCAGCAGGGGGGCTGGAAACACCATATATTTT
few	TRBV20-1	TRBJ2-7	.	CSARGARDLREQYF	TGCAGTGCTAGGGGGGCTAGAGACCTACGCGAGCAGTACTTC
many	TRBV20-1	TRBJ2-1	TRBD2	CSARVVSGTSGGNEQFF	TGCAGTGCTAGAGTCGTTTCTGGGACTAGCGGGGGGAATGAGCAGTTCTTC
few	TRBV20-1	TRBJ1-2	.	CSASPMRGIYGYTF	TGCAGTGCTAGCCCAATGAGGGGGATCTATGGCTACACCTTC
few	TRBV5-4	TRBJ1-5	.	CASSLDPGTYQPQHF	TGTGCCAGCAGCTTGGATCCAGGGACGTACCAGCCCCAGCATTTT
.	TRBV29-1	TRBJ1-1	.	CSAGRQKNTEAFF	TGCAGCGCCGGGAGGCAGAAGAACACTGAAGCTTTCTTT
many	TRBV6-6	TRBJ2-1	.	CASSYSKGEQFF	TGTGCCAGCAGTTACTCAAAGGGGGAGCAGTTCTTC
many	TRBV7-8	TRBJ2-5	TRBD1	CASPVWVGGFETQYF	TGTGCCAGCCCGGTGTGGGTAGGGGGCTTCGAGACCCAGTACTTC
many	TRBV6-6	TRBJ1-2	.	CASSPSAGVERDYGYTF	TGTGCCAGCAGTCCGTCCGCAGGGGTTGAAAGGGACTATGGCTACACCTTC
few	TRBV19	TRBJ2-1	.	CASSEGGQGGYNEQFF	TGTGCCAGTAGTGAAGGCGGCCAGGGGGGTTACAATGAGCAGTTCTTC
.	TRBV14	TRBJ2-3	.	CASSHRRPTSTDTQYF	TGTGCCAGCAGCCATAGAAGGCCAACCAGCACAGATACGCAGTATTTT
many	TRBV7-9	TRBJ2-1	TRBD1	CASSDGKGQISYNEQFF	TGTGCCAGCAGCGACGGAAAGGGACAGATCTCCTACAATGAGCAGTTCTTC
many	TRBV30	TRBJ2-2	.	CAWSVGQPYGELFF	TGTGCCTGGAGTGTTGGCCAACCATACGGGGAGCTGTTTTTT
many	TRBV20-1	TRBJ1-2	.	CSARVLSGLYGYTF	TGCAGTGCTAGAGTGCTGTCAGGGCTCTATGGCTACACCTTC
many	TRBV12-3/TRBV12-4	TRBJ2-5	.	CATSPAGQGETQYF	TGTGCCACCTCCCCGGCCGGCCAGGGGGAGACCCAGTACTTC
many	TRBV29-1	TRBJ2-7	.	CSVASETYEQYF	TGCAGCGTCGCCTCGGAAACCTACGAGCAGTACTTC
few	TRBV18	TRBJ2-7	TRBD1	CASSPPGQGYRPYEQYF	TGTGCCAGCTCACCCCCGGGACAGGGGTATCGTCCCTACGAGCAGTACTTC
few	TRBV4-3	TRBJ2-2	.	CASSQDTDPSTGELFF	TGCGCCAGCAGCCAAGATACAGACCCGAGCACCGGGGAGCTGTTTTTT
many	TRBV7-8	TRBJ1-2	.	CASSLAGGNGYTF	TGTGCCAGCAGCTTAGCTGGGGGGAATGGCTACACCTTC
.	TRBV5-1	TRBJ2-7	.	CASSFGNPGFPSYEQYF	TGCGCCAGCAGCTTTGGTAACCCGGGATTCCCATCCTACGAGCAGTACTTC
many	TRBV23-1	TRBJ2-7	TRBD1	CVSSQHRGRRGSYEQYF	TGCGTCAGCAGTCAGCACAGGGGGCGTCGGGGTTCCTACGAGCAGTACTTC
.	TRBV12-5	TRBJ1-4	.	CASALDGPGEKLFF	TGTGCTAGTGCCCTCGACGGACCGGGTGAAAAACTGTTTTTT
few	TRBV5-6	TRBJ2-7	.	CATGAGPSYEQYF	TGTGCCACCGGCGCAGGGCCGTCCTACGAGCAGTACTTC
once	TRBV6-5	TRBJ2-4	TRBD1	CASSYSAPGQGSKNIQYF	TGTGCCAGCAGTTACTCTGCCCCGGGACAGGGTTCCAAAAACATTCAGTACTTC
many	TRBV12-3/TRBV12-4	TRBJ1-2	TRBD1	CASSPGQGGDYGYTF	TGTGCCAGCAGCCCGGGACAGGGTGGGGACTATGGCTACACCTTC
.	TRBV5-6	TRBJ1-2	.	CASRPSYVGYTF	TGTGCCAGCAGACCCTCCTACGTAGGCTACACCTTC
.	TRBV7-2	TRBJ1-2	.	CASSFWGPFGYTF	TGTGCCAGCAGCTTTTGGGGCCCGTTCGGCTACACCTTC
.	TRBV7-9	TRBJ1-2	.	CASSPGTASLTGYTF	TGTGCCAGCAGCCCCGGGACCGCCTCTCTTACGGGCTACACCTTC
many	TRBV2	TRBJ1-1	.	CASSVQTNTEAFF	TGTGCCAGCAGTGTACAGACGAACACTGAAGCTTTCTTT
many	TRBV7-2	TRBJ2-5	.	CASSPRAGYQETQYF	TGTGCCAGCAGCCCCCGGGCGGGGTACCAAGAGACCCAGTACTTC
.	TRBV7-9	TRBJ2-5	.	CASSLLEQETQYF	TGTGCCAGCAGCTTGTTGGAACAAGAGACCCAGTACTTC